This T cell receptor (beta chain) was profiled in a study of blood T cell repertoires in COVID-19. Original handling: Using reference gene primer amplification, nucleated cell counts were estimated. Repertoires were generated with immunoSEQ multiplex PCR, while TCRdb's copy carries only in-frame clones and drops some. D and trimming come from the DNA, and the V and J calls and clone size come from that table. The profile shows about 310,000 clones, roughly 90% of them singletons. Individuals drawn from 24 US areas were about 18 to 100 years old. In Cohort 3, a recovered donor had either two negative PCRs, clearance, or symptom resolution. V was clipped by 0 bases and J by 6 bases, with 15 bases between them. In germline, CDR1 is LGHNA, CDR2 YNFKEQ. The CDR3 runs to 15 residues.

The chain carries TRBV4-2 and TRBJ2-7; tentative D call: TRBD2 (6 bases). Sequencing used PBMCs or T cells enriched from blood (not recorded which). The source is a woman aged 25 to 39 who had recovered from COVID-19. Here the CDR3 DNA reads TGTGCCAGCAGCCAAGATGAGGGGAGGAGCTTCGAGCAGTACTTC. This gives the protein CASSQDEGRSFEQYF.